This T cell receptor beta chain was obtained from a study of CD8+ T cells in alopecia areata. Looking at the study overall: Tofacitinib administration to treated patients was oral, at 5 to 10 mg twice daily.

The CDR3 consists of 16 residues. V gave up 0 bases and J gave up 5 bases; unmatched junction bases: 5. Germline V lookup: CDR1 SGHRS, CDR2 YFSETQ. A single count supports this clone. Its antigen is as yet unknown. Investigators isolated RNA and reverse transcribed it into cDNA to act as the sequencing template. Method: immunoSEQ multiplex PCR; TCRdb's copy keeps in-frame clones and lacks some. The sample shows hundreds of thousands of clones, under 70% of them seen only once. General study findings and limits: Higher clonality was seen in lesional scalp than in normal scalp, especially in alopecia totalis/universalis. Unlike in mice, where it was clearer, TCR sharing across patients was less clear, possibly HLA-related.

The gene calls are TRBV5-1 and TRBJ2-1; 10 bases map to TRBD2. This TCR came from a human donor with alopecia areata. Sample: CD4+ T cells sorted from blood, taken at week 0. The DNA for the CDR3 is TGCGCCAGCAGCTTGGAAATCCTAGCGGGGGACAATGAGCAGTTCTTC. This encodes CASSLEILAGDNEQFF. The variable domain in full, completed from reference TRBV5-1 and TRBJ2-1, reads KAGVTQTPRYLIKTRGQQVTLSCSPISGHRSVSWYQQTPGQGLQFLFEYFSETQRNKGNFPGRFSGRQFSNSRSEMNVSTLELGDSALYLCASSLEILAGDNEQFFGPGTRLTVL.